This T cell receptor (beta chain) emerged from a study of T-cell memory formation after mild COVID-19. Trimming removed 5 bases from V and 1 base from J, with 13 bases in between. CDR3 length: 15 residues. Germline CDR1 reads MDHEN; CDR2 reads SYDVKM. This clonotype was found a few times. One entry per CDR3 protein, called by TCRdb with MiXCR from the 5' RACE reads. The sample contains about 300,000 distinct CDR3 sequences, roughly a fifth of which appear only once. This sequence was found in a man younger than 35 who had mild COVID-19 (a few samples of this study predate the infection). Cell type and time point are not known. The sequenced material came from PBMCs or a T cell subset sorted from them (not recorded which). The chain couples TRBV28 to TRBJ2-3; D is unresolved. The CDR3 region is CASSPSSQGTDTQYF. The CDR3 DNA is TGTGCCAGCAGTCCAAGTAGTCAAGGCACAGATACGCAGTATTTT.